This T cell receptor beta chain was documented in a study of cytomegalovirus exposure and HLA in healthy donors. Study outcomes and limitations: 87-base-pair reads could not separate some V segments, including TRBV6-2 and TRBV6-3.

Amplification used 60 Vbeta primers and 13 Jbeta primers. Sequenced by immunoSEQ multiplex PCR; TCRdb stores in-frame clones only, minus some. The sample consists of under 200,000 clones, roughly 80% of them appearing once. The V end was cut by 5 bases, the J end by 1 base, with 8 bases between. The CDR3 is made up of 13 amino acids. Germline V gives CDR1 SGHTA, CDR2 FQGTGA. A remark on this clone: Antigen unknown.

The specimen sequenced was PBMCs. The chain links TRBV7-3 to TRBJ1-1; D is uncertain. This TCR was recovered from a woman between 18 and 29 years old in good health and CMV-seronegative. The CDR3 loop reads CASSRTGNTEAFF. The DNA of the CDR3 is TGTGCCAGCAGCCGCACGGGGAACACTGAAGCTTTCTTT.